The source of this TCR beta chain is a study of cytomegalovirus exposure and HLA in healthy donors. PCR used 60 Vbeta primers and 13 Jbeta primers. Some clones are missing from TCRdb's copy, which holds only in-frame ones; the method was immunoSEQ multiplex PCR. The data hold fewer than 100,000 clones, with 60% to 75% observed a single time. The CDR3 is 16 residues long. The receptor's source is a female donor in good health and CMV-seronegative. This rearrangement joins TRBV21-1 to TRBJ1-5; the table's D call of TRBD1 was not tested on the DNA. TRBV21-1 has pseudogene status. Sequenced material: PBMCs. The CDR3 region is CASSALTGDSNQPQHF. In nucleotides, the CDR3 is TGTGCCAGCAGCGCCTTGACAGGGGATAGCAATCAGCCCCAGCATTTT.